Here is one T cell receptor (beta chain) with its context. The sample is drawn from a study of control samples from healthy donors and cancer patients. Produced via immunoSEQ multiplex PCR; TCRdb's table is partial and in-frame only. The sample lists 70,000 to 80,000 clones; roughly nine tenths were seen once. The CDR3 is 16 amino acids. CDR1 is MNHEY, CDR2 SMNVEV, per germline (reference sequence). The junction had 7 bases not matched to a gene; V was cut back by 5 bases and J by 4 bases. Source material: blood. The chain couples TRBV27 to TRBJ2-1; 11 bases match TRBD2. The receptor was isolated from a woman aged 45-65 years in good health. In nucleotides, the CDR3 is TGTGCCAGCAGTGTACTAGCGGGAGTGGGTTACAATGAGCAGTTCTTC. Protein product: CASSVLAGVGYNEQFF.